A selection of T cell receptor beta chains follows, all from one sample in a study of control samples from healthy donors and cancer patients. Here immunoSEQ multiplex PCR was the method, and the copy in TCRdb shows in-frame clones only, minus some. This sample has about 26,000 clones, with more than 75% found just once. Source material: PBMCs. All receptors come from a man aged 60 to 69 with colorectal cancer. Both conserved end residues are part of each CDR3. D genes are given only for firm matches. Size tells how often a clone was seen (once, few, many) or the class of an expanded clone, and some rows leave it out.

clone size: .
V gene: TRBV11-2
D gene: TRBD2
J gene: TRBJ2-3
CDR3 DNA: TGTGCCAGCAGCCCGGACCTAGCGGGGGAGGGTACGCAGTATTTT
CDR3 protein: CASSPDLAGEGTQYF

clone size: .
V gene: TRBV5-1
D gene: TRBD2
J gene: TRBJ2-1
CDR3 DNA: TGCGCCAGCAGCTTGGATACTAGCGGGGGGGCCAACAATGAGCAGTTCTTC
CDR3 protein: CASSLDTSGGANNEQFF

clone size: few
V gene: TRBV6-4
D gene: TRBD1
J gene: TRBJ1-1
CDR3 DNA: TGTGCCAGCAGTGACTCGAGGACAGGGCAAGCTTTCTTT
CDR3 protein: CASSDSRTGQAFF

clone size: .
V gene: TRBV18
D gene: TRBD2
J gene: TRBJ2-1
CDR3 DNA: TGTGCCAGCTCGGACCGACTAGCCACGGGGGAGCAGTTCTTC
CDR3 protein: CASSDRLATGEQFF

clone size: .
V gene: TRBV5-1
D gene: .
J gene: TRBJ1-1
CDR3 DNA: TGCGCCAGCAGCTCGACAGGTGGGCCAAACACTGAAGCTTTCTTT
CDR3 protein: CASSSTGGPNTEAFF

clone size: once
V gene: TRBV6-5
D gene: .
J gene: TRBJ1-2
CDR3 DNA: TGTGCCAGAAGGATACAGGGCATGTTTTTTGGCTACACCTTC
CDR3 protein: CARRIQGMFFGYTF

clone size: .
V gene: TRBV15
D gene: .
J gene: TRBJ2-2
CDR3 DNA: TGTGCCACCAGCTTGGGGGCGGCCGGGGAGCTGTTTTTT
CDR3 protein: CATSLGAAGELFF

clone size: .
V gene: TRBV9
D gene: .
J gene: TRBJ1-1
CDR3 DNA: TGTGCCAGCAGTAGAAGCGTCGTGGAGAACACTGAAGCTTTCTTT
CDR3 protein: CASSRSVVENTEAFF

clone size: .
V gene: TRBV27
D gene: TRBD1
J gene: TRBJ1-4
CDR3 DNA: TGTGCCAGCAGTTCCTCCCGGACAGGTTTTAATGAAAAACTGTTTTTT
CDR3 protein: CASSSSRTGFNEKLFF

clone size: .
V gene: TRBV5-8
D gene: .
J gene: TRBJ2-3
CDR3 DNA: TGTGCCAGCAGCCCATTGGTGGCGGGGCTAGAATCTAGCACAGATACGCAGTATTTT
CDR3 protein: CASSPLVAGLESSTDTQYF

clone size: .
V gene: TRBV2
D gene: .
J gene: TRBJ1-2
CDR3 DNA: TGTGCCGGTCAGGCCGGGACTCGGACGGGCTACACCTTC
CDR3 protein: CAGQAGTRTGYTF

clone size: few
V gene: TRBV12-3/TRBV12-4
D gene: .
J gene: TRBJ1-5
CDR3 DNA: TGTGCCAGCAGTTTCGGGACCCAGCCCCAGCATTTT
CDR3 protein: CASSFGTQPQHF

clone size: .
V gene: TRBV5-5
D gene: .
J gene: TRBJ1-3
CDR3 DNA: TGTGCCAGCAGCGGGGATCCTGGAAACACCATATATTTT
CDR3 protein: CASSGDPGNTIYF

clone size: .
V gene: TRBV6-2/TRBV6-3
D gene: .
J gene: TRBJ2-5
CDR3 DNA: TGTGCCAGCAGTCCCAAAAGTGGGAACAGGGACCAAGAGACCCAGTACTTC
CDR3 protein: CASSPKSGNRDQETQYF

clone size: once
V gene: TRBV21-1
D gene: .
J gene: TRBJ1-2
CDR3 DNA: TGTGCCAGCAGCCCCCAGAGGGCTATGAGTAGAAGTGGTGGCTACACCTTC
CDR3 protein: CASSPQRAMSRSGGYTF

clone size: .
V gene: TRBV6-6
D gene: .
J gene: TRBJ1-2
CDR3 DNA: TGTGCCAGCAGTTGGGGCACCCCTAACTATGGCTACACCTTC
CDR3 protein: CASSWGTPNYGYTF

clone size: .
V gene: TRBV18
D gene: .
J gene: TRBJ1-6
CDR3 DNA: TGTGCCAGCTCACCGTTGACAGGCGACTATTCACCCCTCCACTTT
CDR3 protein: CASSPLTGDYSPLHF

clone size: .
V gene: TRBV5-6
D gene: .
J gene: TRBJ1-5
CDR3 DNA: TGTGCCAGCAGCTTGGTCGGGCAGCCCCAGCATTTT
CDR3 protein: CASSLVGQPQHF

clone size: .
V gene: TRBV7-9
D gene: .
J gene: TRBJ2-5
CDR3 DNA: TGTGCCAGCAGCTTAGCATCGGGATTCAAAGAGACCCAGTACTTC
CDR3 protein: CASSLASGFKETQYF

clone size: few
V gene: TRBV7-9
D gene: TRBD1
J gene: TRBJ1-3
CDR3 DNA: TGTGCCAGCAGCTTTATAGGGGGCCTAGAAAACACCATATATTTT
CDR3 protein: CASSFIGGLENTIYF

clone size: .
V gene: TRBV5-4
D gene: .
J gene: TRBJ1-1
CDR3 DNA: TGTGCCAGCAGCTTGGACAGCTACACTGAAGCTTTCTTT
CDR3 protein: CASSLDSYTEAFF

clone size: .
V gene: TRBV5-5
D gene: .
J gene: TRBJ1-2
CDR3 DNA: TGTGCCAGCAGCTTGGAGACCCGGCTAAACTATGGCTACACCTTC
CDR3 protein: CASSLETRLNYGYTF

clone size: .
V gene: TRBV6-6
D gene: .
J gene: TRBJ1-3
CDR3 DNA: TGTGCCAGCAGTCCCCAACAGGGTAGCTCTGGAAACACCATATATTTT
CDR3 protein: CASSPQQGSSGNTIYF

clone size: .
V gene: TRBV14
D gene: TRBD1
J gene: TRBJ2-4
CDR3 DNA: TGTGCCAGCAGCCAAGTCACTTCCGGGACAGGGCTGGGCATTCAGTACTTC
CDR3 protein: CASSQVTSGTGLGIQYF

clone size: .
V gene: TRBV30
D gene: .
J gene: TRBJ1-6
CDR3 DNA: TGTGCCTGGAGTGTACGGGGGGGCGGGTATTCACCCCTCCACTTT
CDR3 protein: CAWSVRGGGYSPLHF

clone size: few
V gene: TRBV5-1
D gene: .
J gene: TRBJ1-2
CDR3 DNA: TGCGCCAGCAGCTTCGCTTCTAACTATGGCTACACCTTC
CDR3 protein: CASSFASNYGYTF

clone size: .
V gene: TRBV5-1
D gene: .
J gene: TRBJ2-2
CDR3 DNA: TGCGCCAGCAGGGCGGGACAGCCCAACACCGGGGAGCTGTTTTTT
CDR3 protein: CASRAGQPNTGELFF

clone size: .
V gene: TRBV7-6
D gene: .
J gene: TRBJ2-6
CDR3 DNA: TGTGCCAGCAGCTTAGCGGCGGGCTCTGGGGCCAACGTCCTGACTTTC
CDR3 protein: CASSLAAGSGANVLTF

clone size: .
V gene: TRBV5-1
D gene: .
J gene: TRBJ1-4
CDR3 DNA: TGCGCCAGCAGCTTGGCCGAGGGTACAAGAGAAAAACTGTTTTTT
CDR3 protein: CASSLAEGTREKLFF

clone size: .
V gene: TRBV3-1/TRBV3-2
D gene: TRBD1
J gene: TRBJ2-7
CDR3 DNA: TGTGCCAGCAGCCAAGGATCTACCGGGACAGTGATCCTGGAGTACTTC
CDR3 protein: CASSQGSTGTVILEYF

clone size: .
V gene: TRBV5-8
D gene: TRBD1
J gene: TRBJ1-4
CDR3 DNA: TGTGCCAGCAGCCCTATTACCGGGACAGGTGGTGAAAAACTGTTTTTT
CDR3 protein: CASSPITGTGGEKLFF

clone size: few
V gene: TRBV3-1/TRBV3-2
D gene: TRBD1
J gene: TRBJ1-2
CDR3 DNA: TGTGCCAGCAGCAAGGACAGTCTCTACAGGGGCCTTAACTATGGCTACACCTTC
CDR3 protein: CASSKDSLYRGLNYGYTF

clone size: few
V gene: TRBV5-5
D gene: TRBD1
J gene: TRBJ2-3
CDR3 DNA: TGTGCCAGCAGCCCTACCCCGGGACAGGTCACAGATACGCAGTATTTT
CDR3 protein: CASSPTPGQVTDTQYF

clone size: .
V gene: TRBV7-9
D gene: TRBD1
J gene: TRBJ1-1
CDR3 DNA: TGTGCCAGCAGCCTTCGACAGGGCAGCACTGAAGCTTTCTTT
CDR3 protein: CASSLRQGSTEAFF

clone size: once
V gene: TRBV7-2
D gene: TRBD2
J gene: TRBJ2-7
CDR3 DNA: TGTGCCAGCAGCGAGCCGGGACTAGCGGGGGGGAGGTGGGAGCAGTACTTC
CDR3 protein: CASSEPGLAGGRWEQYF

clone size: .
V gene: TRBV18
D gene: .
J gene: TRBJ2-1
CDR3 DNA: TGTGCCAGCTCGTGGACTGGGGGAGACAATGAGCAGTTCTTC
CDR3 protein: CASSWTGGDNEQFF

clone size: .
V gene: TRBV28
D gene: TRBD1
J gene: TRBJ2-7
CDR3 DNA: TGTGCCAGCAGTTTTTGGACAGGCGCCTACGAGCAGTACTTC
CDR3 protein: CASSFWTGAYEQYF

clone size: .
V gene: TRBV7-2
D gene: .
J gene: TRBJ1-1
CDR3 DNA: TGTGCCAGCAGCCTTGACACCTCCCCAAACAATGAAGCTTTCTTT
CDR3 protein: CASSLDTSPNNEAFF

clone size: .
V gene: TRBV24-1
D gene: .
J gene: TRBJ1-5
CDR3 DNA: TGTGCCACCAGCACGAGAGGCATAAAAGGACAGCCCCAGCATTTT
CDR3 protein: CATSTRGIKGQPQHF

clone size: .
V gene: TRBV6-6
D gene: .
J gene: TRBJ1-2
CDR3 DNA: TGTGCCAGCAGTTCCCTGGGTGCAGGGACCGGCTACACCTTC
CDR3 protein: CASSSLGAGTGYTF

clone size: few
V gene: TRBV19
D gene: TRBD1
J gene: TRBJ2-6
CDR3 DNA: TGTGCCAGTACCGACAGGGTCGTAGGCACGTTCGGGGCCAACGTCCTGACTTTC
CDR3 protein: CASTDRVVGTFGANVLTF

clone size: once
V gene: TRBV7-2
D gene: .
J gene: TRBJ1-5
CDR3 DNA: TGTGCCAGCAGCTTTAAATTTCAGCCCCAGCATTTT
CDR3 protein: CASSFKFQPQHF

clone size: .
V gene: TRBV6-6
D gene: TRBD2
J gene: TRBJ2-7
CDR3 DNA: TGTGCCAGCAGTTCAGGGACTAGCGGGGTCTCCTACGAGCAGTACTTC
CDR3 protein: CASSSGTSGVSYEQYF

clone size: .
V gene: TRBV6-5
D gene: .
J gene: TRBJ2-4
CDR3 DNA: TGTGCCAGCAGTATACGGGGGTACGGAAACATTCAGTACTTC
CDR3 protein: CASSIRGYGNIQYF

clone size: .
V gene: TRBV19
D gene: TRBD1
J gene: TRBJ1-5
CDR3 DNA: TGTGCCAGTACCAAAGCGACAGGGGGCATCTCCCAGCCCCAGCATTTT
CDR3 protein: CASTKATGGISQPQHF

clone size: .
V gene: TRBV19
D gene: .
J gene: TRBJ1-2
CDR3 DNA: TGTGCCAGTAGTATAGCAGGGACTACGGGTGGCTACACCTTC
CDR3 protein: CASSIAGTTGGYTF

clone size: .
V gene: TRBV2
D gene: TRBD1
J gene: TRBJ1-2
CDR3 DNA: TGTGCCAGCAGTGAAACACAGGGGGCGTTTTATGGCTACACCTTC
CDR3 protein: CASSETQGAFYGYTF

clone size: .
V gene: TRBV27
D gene: TRBD1
J gene: TRBJ1-2
CDR3 DNA: TGTGCCAGCAGACAGGACAGGGGGCTCTTTAGCTACACCTTC
CDR3 protein: CASRQDRGLFSYTF

clone size: .
V gene: TRBV18
D gene: TRBD2
J gene: TRBJ2-3
CDR3 DNA: TGTGCCAGCTCACCTTTCCTAGCGGGGCCCACAGATACGCAGTATTTT
CDR3 protein: CASSPFLAGPTDTQYF

clone size: few
V gene: TRBV6-4
D gene: .
J gene: TRBJ1-5
CDR3 DNA: TGTGCCAGCGGCCCCGGGCCGGGGACTCAGCCCCAGCATTTT
CDR3 protein: CASGPGPGTQPQHF

clone size: .
V gene: TRBV3-1/TRBV3-2
D gene: TRBD2
J gene: TRBJ2-1
CDR3 DNA: TGTGCCAGCAGCCAAGATGCGGGAGAGTACAATGAGCAGTTCTTC
CDR3 protein: CASSQDAGEYNEQFF

clone size: .
V gene: TRBV28
D gene: .
J gene: TRBJ1-2
CDR3 DNA: TGTGCCAGCAGTTCGGGGAATTATGGCTACACCTTC
CDR3 protein: CASSSGNYGYTF

clone size: .
V gene: TRBV5-6
D gene: .
J gene: TRBJ2-2
CDR3 DNA: TGTGCCAGCAGCTTCGACAGACCGAACACCGGGGAGCTGTTTTTT
CDR3 protein: CASSFDRPNTGELFF

clone size: few
V gene: TRBV19
D gene: .
J gene: TRBJ1-3
CDR3 DNA: TGTGCCACAAGGGCGGGGTCGGCTGGAAACACCATATATTTT
CDR3 protein: CATRAGSAGNTIYF

clone size: .
V gene: TRBV7-9
D gene: .
J gene: TRBJ1-2
CDR3 DNA: TGTGCCAGCAGCTTGTTTTCCACCGCCTATGGCTACACCTTC
CDR3 protein: CASSLFSTAYGYTF

clone size: .
V gene: TRBV5-1
D gene: .
J gene: TRBJ2-3
CDR3 DNA: TGCGCCAGCAGCTTGGGGCAGGTTCCCACAGATACGCAGTATTTT
CDR3 protein: CASSLGQVPTDTQYF

clone size: .
V gene: TRBV25-1
D gene: .
J gene: TRBJ1-3
CDR3 DNA: TGTGCCAGCAGTGGACAGCTCCTGGGAAACACCATATATTTT
CDR3 protein: CASSGQLLGNTIYF

clone size: few
V gene: TRBV11-2
D gene: TRBD1
J gene: TRBJ1-2
CDR3 DNA: TGTGCCAGCAGCGGAACCAGGGGGCGCCGGTATGGCTACACCTTC
CDR3 protein: CASSGTRGRRYGYTF